This entry features one TCR beta chain sequence. The data are from a study of T-cell memory formation after mild COVID-19. The CDR3 sequence is 13 residues long. V gave up 8 bases and J gave up 1 base, with 11 bases separating them. Germline CDR1 is MDHEN and CDR2 is SYDVKM. TCRdb reprocessed the 5' RACE reads via MiXCR and lists one record per CDR3 protein. In the table there are more than 300,000 distinct CDR3 sequences, approximately 14% of which are singletons. The source of this sequence is a young man who had mild COVID-19 (a few samples of this study predate the infection). Cell type and time point are not known. V and J are TRBV28 and TRBJ2-5; unclear D gene. The specimen sequenced was PBMCs or a T cell subset sorted from them (not recorded which). CDR3 in amino acids: CASSRVAQETQYF. CDR3 sequence (DNA): TGTGCCAGCTCCCGGGTAGCCCAAGAGACCCAGTACTTC.